A selection of T cell receptor beta chains follows, all from one sample in a study of blood T cells in healthy people across ages. TCRdb independently ran MiXCR on the 5' RACE reads; one entry per CDR3 protein. The table lists just under 750,000 distinct CDR3 sequences, about a fifth of them singletons. Sequencing used blood. All receptors come from a man in his 70s in good health. The CDR3 runs from the conserved cysteine through the conserved F or W. The order of the fields is CDR3 DNA, CDR3 protein, clone size, J gene, V gene, D gene. The D gene is left open where the match is weak. A row's size may be missing; if present it is once, few, many or a size class.

TGCAGCGTTGAAGACAGGAATGGCTACACCTTC,CSVEDRNGYTF,NA,TRBJ1-2,TRBV29-1,NA
TGCAGTGCTACCCGGGACTTTCAAACCTACGAGCAGTACTTC,CSATRDFQTYEQYF,NA,TRBJ2-7,TRBV20-1,NA
TGTGCCAGCAGGAAAGTGGGTAGAGCTAATGAAAAACTGTTTTTT,CASRKVGRANEKLFF,few,TRBJ1-4,TRBV7-9,NA
TGTGCCAGCAGCGGGGACGGTCGACAAGAGACCCAGTACTTC,CASSGDGRQETQYF,NA,TRBJ2-5,TRBV5-6,NA
TGCGCCAGCAGTGAGCCCCCTACTAACTATGGCTACACCTTC,CASSEPPTNYGYTF,few,TRBJ1-2,TRBV10-2,NA
TGCACCATGGGGGAGACGGAGACCCAGTACTTC,CTMGETETQYF,NA,TRBJ2-5,TRBV29-1,NA
TGTGCCAGCAGTGATCAGGGGGAACCTGGCTACACCTTC,CASSDQGEPGYTF,NA,TRBJ1-2,TRBV2,TRBD1
TGTGCCAGCAGTTTAGCGCGACAGATTAACTATGGCTACACCTTC,CASSLARQINYGYTF,few,TRBJ1-2,TRBV12-3/TRBV12-4,NA
TGTGCCAGCAGTACCAGGGACAGGGGGGCCTACGAGCAGTACTTC,CASSTRDRGAYEQYF,few,TRBJ2-7,TRBV28,TRBD1
TGCGCCAGCAGCTTGGAAGGGTTCGCGAACACCGGGGAGCTGTTTTTT,CASSLEGFANTGELFF,NA,TRBJ2-2,TRBV5-1,NA
TGCGCCAGCAGCGGGGACGGACTCTCCATCGAGCAGTACTTC,CASSGDGLSIEQYF,NA,TRBJ2-7,TRBV5-1,NA
TGCAGCGTTAGTTCGCCGGCGTCGTGGAACCTACACAGCAATGAGCAGTTCTTC,CSVSSPASWNLHSNEQFF,NA,TRBJ2-1,TRBV29-1,NA
TGTGCCAGCAGCGTAGATACAGGGGATGGCTACACCTTC,CASSVDTGDGYTF,few,TRBJ1-2,TRBV9,TRBD1
TGTGCCAGCAGCTTAGGACAGATCAATGAGCAGTTCTTC,CASSLGQINEQFF,NA,TRBJ2-1,TRBV7-9,NA
TGCGCCAGCAGCGTAGGCTCGAACTCCTACAATGAGCAGTTCTTC,CASSVGSNSYNEQFF,NA,TRBJ2-1,TRBV9,NA
TGTGCCAGCAGCCAAGTCGGGCAAGAGACCCAGTACTTC,CASSQVGQETQYF,NA,TRBJ2-5,TRBV3-1,NA
TGTGCCAGCAGCAAAGGACCGTCTACCCCTCGGGAAGAGACCCAGTACTTC,CASSKGPSTPREETQYF,few,TRBJ2-5,TRBV21-1,NA